This T cell receptor beta chain appears in the sequencing data of a study of graft-versus-host responses after intestinal transplantation. Study background: Transplants given to recipients were multivisceral, liver-intestinal, or isolated intestinal. Induction with anti-thymocyte globulin, then tacrolimus and steroids for around three years, was given to all recipients.

Study observations and caveats: An association linked early post-transplant HvG declines with peak circulating GvH clone levels. GvH clones occurred in recipient marrow; some first appeared in ileum or blood.

The V gene's germline CDR1 is SEHNR and CDR2 FQNEAQ (reference sequence). V was clipped by 5 bases and J by 4 bases; unmatched bases: 12. This CDR3 has 17 amino acids. Concerning this clone itself: What it binds is not known.

Sequenced by immunoSEQ multiplex PCR; TCRdb stores in-frame clones only, minus some. The data show about 86,000 clones, with roughly 87% seen just once and approximately 18% held by the top ten. The receptor was isolated from a human donor who received an intestinal transplant. This sequence joins TRBV7-9 and TRBJ2-7; TRBD1 agrees at 12 bases. The source material was unstimulated CD8+ T cells sorted from spleen or lymph node cells, sampled before intestinal transplant. The CDR3 loop is CASSHRPGTGGRYEQYF. Here the CDR3 DNA reads TGTGCCAGCAGCCATAGACCCGGGACAGGGGGCCGGTACGAGCAGTACTTC.